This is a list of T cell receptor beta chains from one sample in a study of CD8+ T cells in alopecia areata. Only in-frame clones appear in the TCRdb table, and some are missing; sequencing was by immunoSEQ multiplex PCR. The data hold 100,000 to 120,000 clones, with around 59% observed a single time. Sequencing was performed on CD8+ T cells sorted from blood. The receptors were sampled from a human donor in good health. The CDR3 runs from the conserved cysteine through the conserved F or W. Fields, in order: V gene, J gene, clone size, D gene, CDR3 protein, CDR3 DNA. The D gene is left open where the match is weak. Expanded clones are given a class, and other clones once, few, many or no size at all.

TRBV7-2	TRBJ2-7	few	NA	CASSAFRGPAYEQYF	TGTGCCAGCAGCGCCTTCAGGGGTCCTGCCTACGAGCAGTACTTC
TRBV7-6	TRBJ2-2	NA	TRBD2	CASSMGLAGDNTGELFF	TGTGCCAGCAGCATGGGACTAGCGGGGGACAACACCGGGGAGCTGTTTTTT
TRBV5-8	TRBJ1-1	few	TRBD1	CASQGGEAFF	TGTGCCAGCCAGGGGGGCGAAGCTTTCTTT
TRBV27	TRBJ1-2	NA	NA	CASSGYTF	TGTGCCAGCTCGGGCTACACCTTC
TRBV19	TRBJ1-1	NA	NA	CASSIGAGYTEAFF	TGTGCCAGTAGTATCGGTGCGGGGTACACTGAAGCTTTCTTT
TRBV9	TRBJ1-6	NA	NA	CASSVVGLGVESPLHF	TGTGCCAGCAGCGTAGTAGGACTGGGCGTGGAGTCACCCCTCCACTTT
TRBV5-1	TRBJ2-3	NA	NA	CASSFGPYTDTQYF	TGCGCCAGCAGCTTTGGCCCTTACACAGATACGCAGTATTTT
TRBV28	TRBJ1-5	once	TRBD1	CASSSQGGVHQPQHF	TGTGCCAGCAGTAGCCAGGGGGGAGTGCATCAGCCCCAGCATTTT
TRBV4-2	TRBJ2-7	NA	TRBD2	CASSLWGGGRLDEQYF	TGTGCCAGCAGCCTCTGGGGCGGCGGGAGGTTGGACGAGCAGTACTTC
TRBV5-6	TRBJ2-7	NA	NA	CASSSTGAEQYF	TGTGCCAGCAGCTCTACGGGGGCTGAGCAGTACTTC
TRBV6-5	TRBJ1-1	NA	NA	CASSYSLGGLTEAFF	TGTGCCAGCAGTTACTCGCTCGGGGGCCTGACTGAAGCTTTCTTT
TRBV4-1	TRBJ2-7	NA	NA	CASSQQVVSYEQYF	TGCGCCAGCAGCCAGCAGGTTGTCTCCTACGAGCAGTACTTC
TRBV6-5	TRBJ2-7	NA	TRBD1	CASSRPGGPNEQYF	TGTGCCAGCAGCCGGCCAGGGGGCCCCAACGAGCAGTACTTC
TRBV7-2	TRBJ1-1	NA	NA	CASSLQVDPAGNTEAFF	TGTGCCAGCAGCCTCCAAGTAGACCCAGCCGGGAACACTGAAGCTTTCTTT
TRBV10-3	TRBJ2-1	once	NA	CAISDLGNNEQFF	TGTGCCATCAGTGACCTCGGGAACAATGAGCAGTTCTTC
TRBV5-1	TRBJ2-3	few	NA	CASSSRQGTDTQYF	TGCGCCAGCAGCTCTCGACAGGGCACAGATACGCAGTATTTT
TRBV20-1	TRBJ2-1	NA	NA	CSADELNEQFF	TGCAGTGCGGATGAGTTAAATGAGCAGTTCTTC
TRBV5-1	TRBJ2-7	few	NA	CASSLGSRRSYEQYF	TGCGCCAGCAGCTTAGGTAGTCGACGATCCTACGAGCAGTACTTC
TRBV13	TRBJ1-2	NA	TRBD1	CASSSRETGLGYGYTF	TGTGCCAGCAGCTCCCGCGAGACAGGGCTAGGCTATGGCTACACCTTC
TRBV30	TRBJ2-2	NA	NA	CAWRDTGELFF	TGTGCCTGGAGGGACACCGGGGAGCTGTTTTTT
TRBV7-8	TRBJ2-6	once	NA	CASSLAEGRSGANVLTF	TGTGCCAGCAGCTTAGCGGAAGGACGCTCTGGGGCCAACGTCCTGACTTTC
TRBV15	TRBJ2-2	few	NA	CATSDLGANTGELFF	TGTGCCACCTCAGACCTAGGGGCGAACACCGGGGAGCTGTTTTTT
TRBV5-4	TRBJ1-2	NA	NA	CASSFIGQTSNYGYTF	TGTGCCAGCAGCTTTATCGGACAGACGTCTAACTATGGCTACACCTTC
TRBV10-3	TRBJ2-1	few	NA	CAISEVGPNEQFF	TGTGCCATCAGTGAGGTCGGCCCCAATGAGCAGTTCTTC